This T cell receptor beta chain derives from a study of CD8 T cells in Susac syndrome. The wider study: There were about six sequenced Susac syndrome patients with active disease and under ten in remission.

This clonotype was observed a single time. A quantity of roughly 0.5 to 1 ug RNA underwent reverse transcription using random hexamers. In TCRdb, the immunoSEQ multiplex PCR reads were re-called with MiXCR into one record per CDR3 protein. The sample includes some 180,000 distinct CDR3 sequences, 85% to 95% of them seen just once. The CDR3 spans 14 residues. Unmatched junction bases numbered 9, after V lost 7 bases and J lost 3 bases. This clonotype originated in a human donor with Susac syndrome. This rearrangement joins TRBV12-3 or TRBV12-4 to TRBJ2-7; TRBD2 aligns across 7 bases. The sample was CD4+ T cells from PBMCs. The CDR3 DNA follows: TGTGCCAGCAACCAAATGGCGGGGGACTACGAGCAGTACTTC. It encodes CASNQMAGDYEQYF.